Below, one TCR beta chain is given with its context. The data derive from a study of OX40 agonist ivuxolimab in advanced cancers. Whole-study context: Prior anti-PD-1, anti-PD-L1 or anti-CTLA-4 therapy was allowed; roughly 40% had some. Partial responses were achieved by three patients, one with hepatocellular carcinoma and two with cutaneous melanoma.

Trimming at V came to 4 bases and at J to 7 bases, leaving 19 bases not matched to a gene. The CDR3 loop spans 17 amino acids. Germline CDR1 and CDR2: SGHNT and YYREEE (reference sequence). Measured with immunoSEQ multiplex PCR; TCRdb has only the in-frame clones, and not every one. The sample yields around 60,000 clones, around 90% seen once. The chain links TRBV5-4 to TRBJ2-7, with 8 bases matching TRBD1. The sample consisted of CD4+ or CD8+ T cells sorted from blood, taken in a trial of the OX40 agonist ivuxolimab. The source of this sequence is an adult with an advanced solid tumor such as melanoma, head and neck, liver or kidney cancer. In DNA form, the CDR3 reads TGTGCCAGCAGCGTTGGCATTGGAGGACAGGGAGCCAAAGAGCAGTACTTC. Translation gives CASSVGIGGQGAKEQYF.